The source of this T cell receptor beta chain is a study of cytomegalovirus exposure and HLA in healthy donors. This CDR3 has 16 residues. Findings and caveats of the study: The study dropped some indistinguishable V segments, TRBV6-2 and TRBV6-3 among them. The study put 150 or so TCR beta chains on its list as cytomegalovirus-associated.

Details on this clone: Its specificity is unknown.

PCR employed 60 Vbeta and 13 Jbeta primers. Some clones are missing from TCRdb's copy, which holds only in-frame ones; the method was immunoSEQ multiplex PCR. The sample records 150,000 to 200,000 clones, approximately 86% being singletons. The V call is TRBV21-1, the J call TRBJ2-1; TRBD2, the D gene given by the table, was not confirmed from the DNA. TRBV21-1 has pseudogene status. The TCR comes from a woman younger than 30 in good health and CMV-seronegative. The sequenced sample was PBMCs. CDR3 bases: TGTGCCAGCAGCAAAGATCGAGCGGGGGGACAGAATGAGCAGTTCTTC. Translated: CASSKDRAGGQNEQFF.